This TCR beta chain comes out of a study of human T cells and chemical hapten exposure. Trimming removed 4 bases at V and 5 bases at J, with 12 bases between. CDR3 length: 12 residues. CDR1 is SQVTM, CDR2 ANQGSEA, per germline. TCRdb fed the RACE reads into MiXCR, producing one record per CDR3 protein. The sample consists of tens of thousands of distinct CDR3 sequences, around 10% of them appearing once. This clonotype was detected once. Time point described: patch test 1, 2 weeks after DPC sensitization. Treatment given: therapeutic diphenylcyclopropenone sensitization with weekly scalp DPC. RNA extraction used unfractionated whole blood as the source of total RNA. Only after blood had been drawn was each patch test applied.

The sequence was collected from a woman in her thirties or forties with alopecia areata. Some clones in this sample may be carry-over from other donors' samples. V is TRBV29-1 and J is TRBJ2-7; D is possibly TRBD1 or TRBD2 (5 bases each). The specimen comprised whole blood, sampled in connection with sensitization to the hapten diphenylcyclopropenone (DPC). Here the CDR3 reads CSVVGQGHEQYF. For the CDR3, the DNA is TGCAGCGTTGTTGGTCAGGGACACGAGCAGTACTTC.